A single TCR beta chain is shown here with its context. The data were obtained in a study of T cell changes during pregnancy in multiple sclerosis. The CDR3 covers 16 residues. Germline V gene sequence: CDR1 SGHVS, CDR2 FQNEAQ. V was clipped by 5 bases and J by 4 bases, with 20 bases between them. Sequencing used immunoSEQ multiplex PCR; TCRdb keeps in-frame clones, though not all of them. Seen here are under 110,000 clones, around 90% observed once, and the top ten hold approximately 1.5%. This clonotype was sampled from a female donor with multiple sclerosis, enrolled in a pregnancy study. The V gene is TRBV7-8, the J gene TRBJ1-1; tentative D call: TRBD1 (6 bases). Source: peripheral blood, taken before pregnancy. CDR3 nucleotide sequence: TGTGCCAGCAGCCCGCACACCGGGACAACTGGCACTGAAGCTTTCTTT. It encodes CASSPHTGTTGTEAFF.